The present T cell receptor (beta chain) was sequenced within a study of identical twins. General study points: Out-of-frame alpha sequences shared by twins were enriched for low generation probability. Cord blood beta clonotypes that were abundant carried fewer insertions, and memory repertoires showed no such trend. Surplus twin overlap in beta out-of-frame sequences was less pronounced. Models underpredicted monozygotic twin sharing of out-of-frame TCR alpha.

The CDR3 spans 14 residues. The germline V and J ends were trimmed by 2 bases and 4 bases, with 15 bases remaining between them. Per the germline V gene, CDR1 is DFQATT and CDR2 is SNEGSKA (reference sequence). TCRdb processed the 5' RACE reads anew with MiXCR; each CDR3 protein has one entry. The data hold a few hundred thousand distinct CDR3 sequences, with 12% observed a single time. This clonotype was observed many times. Its antigen is undetermined. Another study also made use of these data, one on yellow fever vaccine responses in identical twins.

The chain has TRBV20-1 and TRBJ2-7; D is tentatively TRBD1 or TRBD2 (5 bases each). Material: CD8+ T cells sorted from blood. This TCR derives from a woman in her late teens or twenties in good health. CDR3 sequence: CSARPDTGGYEQYF. The CDR3 DNA is TGCAGTGCTAGACCGGATACTGGGGGATACGAGCAGTACTTC.